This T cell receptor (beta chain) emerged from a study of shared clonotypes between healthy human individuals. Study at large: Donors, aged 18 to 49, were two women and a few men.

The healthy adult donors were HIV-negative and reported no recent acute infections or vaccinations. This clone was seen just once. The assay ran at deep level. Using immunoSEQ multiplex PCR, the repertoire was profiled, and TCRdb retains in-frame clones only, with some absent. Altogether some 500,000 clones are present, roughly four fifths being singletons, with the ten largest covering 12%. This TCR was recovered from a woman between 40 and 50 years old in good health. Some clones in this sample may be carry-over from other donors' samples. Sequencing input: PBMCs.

This chain's CDR3 is CSVTIGGGKLNEQFF. The CDR3 region has the DNA TGCAGCGTGACCATTGGGGGGGGGAAGCTCAATGAGCAGTTCTTC. The chain employs TRBV29-1 and TRBJ2-1; 7 bases are a match to TRBD2. The CDR3 is made up of 15 amino acids. Per germline, CDR1 SQVTM and CDR2 ANQGSEA. Trimming cost V 6 bases and J 6 bases; bases outside gene matches: 14.